These 30 T cell receptor beta chains were all obtained from the same sample, sequenced in a study of blood T cell repertoires in COVID-19 (dated by TCRdb to 2018 to 2020). The library was obtained by the immunoSEQ multiplex PCR assay. TCRdb limited this immuneACCESS table to in-frame rearrangements with V and J called. A share of clones is missing; checked studies link under half to unresolved V genes, and the rest is unexplained. The sample includes some 260,000 clones, with around 90% observed a single time. Clones ranked in the top ten supply around 0.8% of the sample. The sample taken for sequencing was peripheral blood. The receptor source for this set is a woman in her thirties with acute or convalescent COVID-19.

The genes are TRBV27 and TRBJ1-1; unclear D gene. CDR1 and CDR2 (germline): MNHEY, SMNVEV (reference sequence). This CDR3 has 15 residues. Trimming cost V 4 bases and J 5 bases, with 17 bases left between them. CDR3 sequence (DNA): TGTGCCAGCAGTTATGACGGTCGCGGTAGGACTGAAGCTTTCTTT. It yields the protein CASSYDGRGRTEAFF.

The chain couples TRBV10-2 to TRBJ2-2; TRBD1 might be the D (6 bases). Germline-derived CDR1 and CDR2 are WSHSY and SAAADI. V gave up 4 bases and J gave up 5 bases, with 11 bases separating them. CDR3 size: 14 residues. CDR3 sequence reads: CASSVTDRTGELFF. In nucleotides, the CDR3 is TGCGCCAGCAGTGTAACGGACAGAACCGGGGAGCTGTTTTTT.

This clone was recorded only once. This chain links TRBV2 with TRBJ2-1; TRBD2 matches at 12 bases. Losses at the gene ends were 6 bases for V and 4 bases for J; bases not matched to a gene: 7. The germline V gene encodes CDR1 SNHLY and CDR2 FYNNEI. The CDR3 extends over 16 amino acids. The CDR3 DNA is TGTGCCAGCAGGCTACTAGCGGGAGGAACGTACAATGAGCAGTTCTTC. Translating gives CASRLLAGGTYNEQFF.

Only one count was recorded for this clone. The chain links TRBV29-1 to TRBJ1-2; 7 nucleotides match TRBD1. The germline CDR1 and CDR2 sequences are SQVTM and ANQGSEA. CDR3 length equals 14 residues. The junction had 12 bases not matched to a gene; V was cut back by 6 bases and J by 5 bases. CDR3 sequence reads: CSVGHRDSVYGYTF. CDR3 coding DNA: TGCAGCGTGGGACACCGGGACAGCGTTTATGGCTACACCTTC.

This chain links TRBV6-5 with TRBJ2-1; maybe TRBD2 (5 bases). CDR3 size: 13 residues. Germline V lookup: CDR1 MNHEY, CDR2 SVGAGI. The ends were cut back, 6 bases at V and 6 bases at J, with 12 bases in the middle. This CDR3 reads CASSPLAANEQFF. The CDR3 DNA is TGTGCCAGCAGCCCGCTAGCTGCCAATGAGCAGTTCTTC.

V is TRBV28 and J is TRBJ2-3; D possibly corresponds to TRBD2 (6 bases). V was trimmed by 2 bases and J by 5 bases, leaving 14 bases between them. Germline CDR1 is MDHEN and CDR2 is SYDVKM. The CDR3 runs to 15 residues. The CDR3 nucleotides read TGTGCCAGCAGTTTACGGGGCGGGATGGGAGATACGCAGTATTTT. Protein: CASSLRGGMGDTQYF.

The rearrangement joins TRBV7-3 to TRBJ2-1; 7 bases match TRBD2. The V and J ends lost 3 bases and 4 bases, in that order; junction bases with no gene match: 6. The CDR3 sequence is 15 residues long. Germline CDR1 SGHTA, CDR2 FQGTGA. CDR3 nucleotide sequence: TGTGCCAGCAGCTTCCTGGGCGGGAGATACAATGAGCAGTTCTTC. Amino acids: CASSFLGGRYNEQFF.

Here the CDR3 DNA reads TGTGCCACCAGGCCCAGCGGGAGGGCCGGTTCGAATGAGCAGTTCTTC. Protein: CATRPSGRAGSNEQFF. The rearrangement joins TRBV24-1 to TRBJ2-1; TRBD2 agrees at 10 bases. There are 16 residues in the CDR3. Trimming cost V 7 bases and J 7 bases; bases outside gene matches: 12. The germline V gene has CDR1 KGHDR and CDR2 SFDVKD.

This chain connects TRBV3-1 (or the pseudogene TRBV3-2) to TRBJ2-2; D is uncertain. The ends were cut back, 4 bases at V and 0 bases at J, with 12 bases in the middle. In germline, CDR1 is LGHDT, CDR2 YNNKEL (reference sequence). The CDR3 spans 16 residues. The CDR3 coding sequence is TGTGCCAGCAGCCTTCGACATGCCTCGAACACCGGGGAGCTGTTTTTT. Translated, it gives CASSLRHASNTGELFF.

The chain combines TRBV27 with TRBJ1-5; 7 nucleotides align to TRBD1. V gave up 1 base and J gave up 2 bases; unmatched junction bases: 2. CDR1 MNHEY and CDR2 SMNVEV come from the germline V gene (reference sequence). CDR3 size: 15 residues. Here the CDR3 reads CASSLYRGGNQPQHF. CDR3 nucleotide sequence: TGTGCCAGCAGTTTATACAGGGGAGGCAATCAGCCCCAGCATTTT.

The chain joins TRBV6-2 or TRBV6-3 to TRBJ1-2; 7 bases align to TRBD1. CDR3 length: 16 amino acids. CDR1 and CDR2 from the germline V gene are MNHEY and SVGEGT. V lost 0 bases, J lost 4 bases, and 8 bases stayed unmatched. DNA for the CDR3: TGTGCCAGCAGTTACTCGACGGGACAGAAAATCTATGGCTACACCTTC. This translates into CASSYSTGQKIYGYTF.

J is TRBJ2-5 and V is TRBV30, with a weak D call TRBD2 (5 bases). The CDR3 is 15 residues long. V lost 6 bases to trimming and J lost 5 bases, with 22 bases between them. Germline V CDR1 and CDR2: GTSNPN, SVGIG (reference sequence). CDR3 in DNA: TGTGCCTGTCTTCCGCGGGTCGGATGGGGTGAGACCCAGTACTTC. This codes for CACLPRVGWGETQYF.

The chain recombines TRBV2 with TRBJ1-4; perhaps TRBD1 as D (5 bases). Germline V gene data show CDR1 as SNHLY and CDR2 as FYNNEI. With 2 bases removed from V and 4 bases from J, the gap between germline ends came to 8 bases. The CDR3 contains 14 residues. In nucleotides, the CDR3 is TGTGCCAGCAGTGAACAGGGTTTTAATGAAAAACTGTTTTTT. The encoded protein is CASSEQGFNEKLFF.

The table lists this clone with a count of one. The V gene is TRBV6-5, the J gene TRBJ2-7; the match to TRBD1 covers 7 bases. With V trimmed by 6 bases and J by 3 bases, 2 bases remained unmatched. The CDR3 sequence is 12 residues long. Germline CDR1 reads MNHEY; CDR2 reads SVGAGI. The CDR3 loop reads CASRGTDYEQYF. The CDR3 bases are TGTGCCAGCAGGGGGACAGACTACGAGCAGTACTTC.

The rearrangement joins TRBV6-1 to TRBJ1-2; possibly TRBD1 for D (5 bases). V was cut by 3 bases and J by 2 bases, with 13 bases left in between. Germline V lookup: CDR1 MNHNS, CDR2 SASEGT. This CDR3 region has 15 residues. The CDR3 is CASSDPGLPNYGYTF. CDR3 sequence (DNA): TGTGCCAGCAGTGACCCGGGACTCCCAAACTATGGCTACACCTTC.

About this clone: The sample carries other DNA sequences with the same CDR3. This chain uses TRBV7-2 with TRBJ2-7; 8 bases agree with TRBD2. With 5 bases clipped from V and 1 base from J, the junction kept 4 bases outside the gene matches. Germline lookup yields CDR1 SGHTA and CDR2 FQGNSA. The length of the CDR3 is 14 residues. In nucleotides, the CDR3 is TGTGCCAGCAGCCGGACTAGCTTATCCTACGAGCAGTACTTC. This translates into CASSRTSLSYEQYF.

This chain joins TRBV19 and TRBJ2-7; D gene ambiguous. This CDR3 has 13 amino acids. Germline V gene sequence: CDR1 LNHDA, CDR2 SQIVND (reference sequence). The ends were cut back, 1 base at V and 3 bases at J, with 7 bases in the middle. CDR3 sequence: CASSIVSHYEQYF. The CDR3 nucleotides are TGTGCCAGTAGTATAGTTAGTCACTACGAGCAGTACTTC.

This chain joins TRBV19 and TRBJ2-7; TRBD2 agrees at 7 bases. The CDR3 spans 14 residues. The junction had 7 bases not matched to a gene; V was cut back by 4 bases and J by 4 bases. Looked up from germline, CDR1 is LNHDA and CDR2 is SQIVND (reference sequence). CDR3 DNA: TGTGCCAGTAGTAATTCTCGCGGGAGTTACGAGCAGTACTTC. It translates to CASSNSRGSYEQYF.

The chain carries TRBV5-6 and TRBJ2-7, with D unclear. The V and J ends lost 3 bases and 3 bases respectively, with 10 bases between them. Germline V lookup: CDR1 SGHDT, CDR2 YYEEEE. The length of the CDR3 is 13 residues. For the CDR3, the DNA is TGTGCCAGCAGCTGGCTGGGCCGCTACGAGCAGTACTTC. Its translation is CASSWLGRYEQYF. Filled out from reference TRBV5-6 and TRBJ2-7, the complete variable domain reads DAGVTQSPTHLIKTRGQQVTLRCSPKSGHDTVSWYQQALGQGPQFIFQYYEEEERQRGNFPDRFSGHQFPNYSSELNVNALLLGDSALYLCASSWLGRYEQYFGPGTRLTVT.

Here the CDR3 DNA reads TGTGCCAGCAGCTTATCCACCATGACTAGCGGGAGCACAGATACGCAGTATTTT. Protein: CASSLSTMTSGSTDTQYF. The chain links TRBV11-3 to TRBJ2-3, with TRBD2 matching over 10 bases. The CDR3 length is 18 residues. Germline V gene lookup returns CDR1 SGHNT and CDR2 YENEEA. The V segment lost 2 bases and the J segment 0 bases; nucleotides outside the gene matches: 8.

V and J are TRBV29-1 and TRBJ2-3; D might be TRBD1 (6 bases). Germline CDR1 SQVTM, CDR2 ANQGSEA. Trimming pared 7 bases from V and 3 bases from J, leaving 17 bases between. The CDR3 has 14 residues. CDR3 sequence (DNA): TGCAGCGCCAAAATGGGACAAAGTACAGATACGCAGTATTTT. Translation: CSAKMGQSTDTQYF.

The chain links TRBV25-1 to TRBJ2-7; 8 nucleotides agree with TRBD2. The CDR3 runs to 13 residues. V dropped 4 bases and J dropped 7; count of bases not matched to a gene: 6. Germline loops: CDR1 MGHDK, CDR2 SYGVNS. The CDR3 spells CASSVLAGGEQYF. The CDR3 coding sequence is TGTGCCAGCAGTGTGCTAGCGGGCGGGGAGCAGTACTTC.

This clone has just one count. The V gene is TRBV4-2, the J gene TRBJ2-3; the D gene is possibly TRBD2 (6 bases). CDR3 size: 15 residues. Germline V CDR1 and CDR2: LGHNA, YNFKEQ. Trimming pared 3 bases from V and 5 bases from J, leaving 15 bases between. The CDR3 nucleotides read TGTGCCAGCAGCCAGAATGCGGGATTGGGAGATACGCAGTATTTT. It encodes CASSQNAGLGDTQYF.

This chain uses TRBV7-8 with TRBJ2-7; 9 bases are a match to TRBD2. The CDR3 runs to 18 residues. J lost 0 bases, V lost 3 bases, and 12 bases had no gene match. Germline V lookup: CDR1 SGHVS, CDR2 FQNEAQ. The CDR3, as DNA: TGTGCCAGCAGCTTTTCTGATAGCGGGAGATCGGTCTCCTACGAGCAGTACTTC. This gives the protein CASSFSDSGRSVSYEQYF.

The chain combines TRBV12-3 or TRBV12-4 with TRBJ1-5; D uncertain. The CDR3 is made up of 12 amino acids. Trimming removed 2 bases at V and 12 bases at J, with 11 bases between. CDR3 nucleotide sequence: TGTGCCAGCAGTTTATCCCTAGCAGACCAGCATTTT. It translates to CASSLSLADQHF.

This clone was counted a single time. The CDR3 nucleotides read TGTGCCAGTACCCCCCTTACAGGGTCCGCTGAAGCTTTCTTT. Translated, it gives CASTPLTGSAEAFF. This chain connects TRBV19 to TRBJ1-1; TRBD1 is a possible D gene (6 bases). The CDR3 loop spans 14 amino acids. V was cut by 7 bases and J by 6 bases, with 18 bases left in between. Germline V CDR1 and CDR2: LNHDA, SQIVND (reference sequence).

This chain links TRBV27 with TRBJ2-7; tentative D call: TRBD1 (7 bases). CDR3 size: 13 residues. V was trimmed by 6 bases and J by 5 bases, leaving 14 bases between them. CDR1 is MNHEY, CDR2 SMNVEV, per germline (reference sequence). Here the CDR3 reads CASRRQGGDEQYF. In DNA, the CDR3 is TGTGCCAGCAGGAGACAGGGCGGGGACGAGCAGTACTTC.

CDR3 sequence: CASSQDWKQYF. CDR3 DNA sequence: TGTGCCAGCAGTCAGGATTGGAAGCAGTACTTC. This rearrangement joins TRBV11-2 to TRBJ2-7; D call uncertain. The CDR3 consists of 11 residues. V was cut by 6 bases and J by 8 bases, with 11 bases left in between. CDR1 and CDR2 from the germline V gene are SGHAT and FQNNGV.

The rearrangement links TRBV9 to TRBJ2-1; 13 bases agree with TRBD2. CDR1 is SGDLS, CDR2 YYNGEE, per germline. V was pared by 1 base and J by 7 bases, with 5 bases of the junction left unmatched. CDR3 length: 16 residues. CDR3 loop: CASSVMGLAGSNEQFF. CDR3 nucleotides: TGTGCCAGCAGCGTAATGGGACTAGCGGGATCGAATGAGCAGTTCTTC.

This clone was seen a single time. The rearrangement links TRBV5-1 to TRBJ2-2; no reliable D call. The ends were cut back, 4 bases at V and 7 bases at J, with 17 bases in the middle. CDR3 length equals 15 residues. The germline V gene has CDR1 SGHRS and CDR2 YFSETQ. The CDR3 DNA reads TGCGCCAGCAGCGGCACATCCATTTCGGGCGGGGAGCTGTTTTTT. It is translated as CASSGTSISGGELFF.